Listed here are 13 T cell receptor beta chains from one sample, sequenced in a study of monozygotic twins with cystic fibrosis. TCRdb keeps only in-frame clones here, not all; method: immunoSEQ multiplex PCR. The repertoire consists of over 25,000 clones, with around 96% occurring once and the leading ten covering roughly 2.5%. The sequencing sample was made of blood. The receptors were gathered from a girl aged 2 to 9 with cystic fibrosis.

This sequence joins TRBV5-8 and TRBJ2-5; 9 bases are a match to TRBD1. From germline, CDR1 is SGHTS and CDR2 YDEGEE. The CDR3 spans 16 residues. Germline trimming cut 4 bases from V and 5 bases from J; bases unmatched to any gene: 12. CDR3 nucleotide sequence: TGTGCCAGCAGCCTCTGGACAGGGGCCAAGGGGGAGACCCAGTACTTC. The encoded protein is CASSLWTGAKGETQYF.

V usage is TRBV7-9 and J usage is TRBJ2-6; maybe TRBD1 (6 bases). Germline CDR1 and CDR2: SEHNR and FQNEAQ (reference sequence). Trimming left V 6 bases short and J 1 base short, with 19 bases between. The length of the CDR3 is 18 residues. The CDR3 DNA is TGTGCCAGCAGGCCACCCCCGGGACACCCTTCTGGGGCCAACGTCCTGACTTTC. This codes for CASRPPPGHPSGANVLTF. Full variable domain (outside the CDR3, taken from reference TRBV7-9 and TRBJ2-6): DTGVSQNPRHKITKRGQNVTFRCDPISEHNRLYWYRQTLGQGPEFLTYFQNEAQLEKSRLLSDRFSAERPKGSFSTLEIQRTEQGDSAMYLCASRPPPGHPSGANVLTFGAGSRLTVL.

CDR3 bases: TGTGCCAGCAGCAAAGCAGAACTAGCGGGAGGTTACGAGCAGTACTTC. Amino acids: CASSKAELAGGYEQYF. V usage is TRBV21-1 and J usage is TRBJ2-7; the table names TRBD2, a call not compared with the DNA. TRBV21-1 is a documented pseudogene. The CDR3 is 16 residues long.

The chain recombines TRBV4-1 with TRBJ2-3; 7 positions agree with TRBD2. The CDR3 runs to 15 residues. CDR1 MGHRA and CDR2 YSYEKL come from the germline V gene. J gave up 2 bases and V 4 bases, and 6 bases lay outside the gene matches. The CDR3 DNA reads as TGCGCCAGCAGCCGGAGGGAGGGGACCACAGATACGCAGTATTTT. Residues: CASSRREGTTDTQYF.

This clone was detected only once. V and J are TRBV4-2 and TRBJ2-3, with TRBD1 matching 8 bases. J was trimmed by 3 bases and V by 1 base; bases with no gene match: 6. CDR1 is LGHNA, CDR2 YNFKEQ, per germline. This CDR3 is 16 amino acids long. The CDR3 coding sequence is TGTGCCAGCAGCCAAGCTCACAGGGGGGAGACAGATACGCAGTATTTT. Translation: CASSQAHRGETDTQYF.

V and J are TRBV5-1 and TRBJ2-3; D remains ambiguous. Per the germline V gene, CDR1 is SGHRS and CDR2 is YFSETQ. With 6 bases removed from V and 2 bases from J, the gap between germline ends came to 16 bases. This CDR3 contains 15 residues. The CDR3 DNA follows: TGCGCCAGCACCAACTATGGAAGGGTCACAGATACGCAGTATTTT. Amino acid sequence: CASTNYGRVTDTQYF.

A remark on this clone: The sample holds other DNA sequences that translate to the same CDR3. This chain's CDR3 is CASSVGYNEQFF. CDR3 sequence (DNA): TGTGCCAGCAGCGTAGGATACAATGAGCAGTTCTTC. The V call is TRBV9, the J call TRBJ2-1; D is ambiguous. The CDR3 spans 12 residues. V lost 0 bases to trimming and J lost 4 bases, with 2 bases between them. Germline V gene lookup returns CDR1 SGDLS and CDR2 YYNGEE. The full variable domain, with the rest looked up from reference TRBV9 and TRBJ2-1, is DSGVTQTPKHLITATGQRVTLRCSPRSGDLSVYWYQQSLDQGLQFLIQYYNGEERAKGNILERFSAQQFPDLHSELNLSSLELGDSALYFCASSVGYNEQFFGPGTRLTVL.

CDR3 sequence: CASSLGQGAYEQYF. The CDR3 nucleotides are TGTGCCAGCAGCTTGGGACAGGGGGCCTACGAGCAGTACTTC. This chain links TRBV5-4 with TRBJ2-7; 9 nucleotides line up with TRBD1. The trim removed 0 bases at V and 2 bases at J, leaving 0 bases unmatched. Germline V gene data show CDR1 as SGHNT and CDR2 as YYREEE (reference sequence). The CDR3 totals 14 residues.

The rearrangement links TRBV19 to TRBJ1-4, with TRBD1 matching over 8 bases. Losses at the gene ends were 5 bases for V and 7 bases for J; bases not matched to a gene: 9. Looked up from germline, CDR1 is LNHDA and CDR2 is SQIVND (reference sequence). The CDR3 covers 15 residues. The CDR3 nucleotides read TGTGCCAGTAGTCCAACCAGGGGGCTGGGTGAAAAACTGTTTTTT. The encoded protein is CASSPTRGLGEKLFF.

This clone showed up just once. The chain employs TRBV6-1 and TRBJ2-1; 10 bases line up with TRBD2. Germline V gene data show CDR1 as MNHNS and CDR2 as SASEGT. This CDR3 comprises 15 residues. The J segment lost 7 bases and the V segment lost 3 bases, leaving 6 bases of the junction unmatched. CDR3 sequence reads: CASSEGLASINEQFF. Written as DNA, the CDR3 is TGTGCCAGCAGTGAGGGACTAGCGTCCATAAATGAGCAGTTCTTC.

The gene calls are TRBV6-5 and TRBJ2-3, with 11 bases aligning to TRBD1. The CDR3 runs to 15 residues. V lost 0 bases to trimming and J lost 5 bases; unmatched junction nucleotides: 1. Per germline, CDR1 MNHEY and CDR2 SVGAGI. CDR3 sequence (DNA): TGTGCCAGCAGTTACTCGGGACAGGGGGAAGATACGCAGTATTTT. This encodes CASSYSGQGEDTQYF.

The rearrangement links TRBV19 to TRBJ1-1; possible D gene TRBD1, 5 bases. The V end lost 8 bases, the J end lost 1 base, and 11 bases lay between the germline ends. The CDR3 extends over 13 amino acids. In germline, CDR1 is LNHDA, CDR2 SQIVND (reference sequence). CDR3 sequence: CASSRQGNTEAFF. In DNA, the CDR3 is TGTGCCAGTTCTCGTCAGGGGAACACTGAAGCTTTCTTT.

The chain couples TRBV28 to TRBJ1-1; D gene ambiguous. Germline CDR1 MDHEN, CDR2 SYDVKM. V lost 2 bases and J 4 bases, leaving 5 bases between the germline ends. The CDR3 sequence is 12 residues long. CDR3 protein: CASSLGRTEAFF. The CDR3 nucleotides read TGTGCCAGCAGTTTAGGGCGCACTGAAGCTTTCTTT.